This T cell receptor beta chain was sequenced during a study of T cells in women clearing cervical HPV infection. Sequenced by immunoSEQ multiplex PCR; TCRdb stores in-frame clones only, minus some. Its clone listing holds fewer than 30,000 clones. Comment on this clone: The read finishes 3 residues shy of the CDR3 end, and the germline J gene is used to complete it.

This CDR3 has 15 residues. CDR1 is SEHNR and CDR2 is FQNEAQ in the germline V gene (reference sequence). The chain couples TRBV7-9 to TRBJ1-2; D gene unclear. The clonotype was recovered from a woman aged 18-69 years with a cervical HPV16 infection that either progressed to CIN3+ or cleared (not recorded which). The specimen sequenced was blood buffy coat. Here the CDR3 reads CASSPGLAVFDDYTF. The CDR3 DNA, read in part, is TGTGCCAGCAGCCCCGGACTAGCGGTTTTCGATGAC.